This passage covers 20 T cell receptor beta chains from one sample sequenced in a study of T cells in Graves' hyperthyroidism and ophthalmopathy. The source material, RNA transcripts, was used to amplify TCR beta CDR3 regions. The TCR CDR3 first-round RT-PCR relied on the HTBI primer set. TCRdb independently ran MiXCR on the multiplex PCR reads; one entry per CDR3 protein. The sample includes hundreds of thousands of distinct CDR3 sequences, approximately 25% seen only once; the top ten take approximately 10%. Sequencing was done on a sample of blood. All receptors derive from a woman under 40 with Graves' ophthalmopathy.

This clonotype has ten or more counts. V usage is TRBV6-5 and J usage is TRBJ2-2, with 8 bases that match TRBD2. Germline CDR1 MNHEY, CDR2 SVGAGI. The V segment lost 3 bases and the J segment 5 bases; nucleotides outside the gene matches: 8. CDR3 length: 16 amino acids. The CDR3 nucleotides read TGTGCCAGCAGTTATCGGACTAGCCCCTGGACCGGGGAGCTGTTTTTT. Protein: CASSYRTSPWTGELFF.

This clonotype was detected a few times. As DNA, the CDR3 is TGCGCCAGCAGCCAGGACACGGATCAAGAGACCCAGTACTTC. Protein: CASSQDTDQETQYF. The chain has TRBV5-1 and TRBJ2-5; D is possibly TRBD1 (5 bases). The V gene lost 4 bases and the J gene lost 2 bases, with 12 bases spanning the gap. The CDR3 sequence is 14 residues long. From germline, CDR1 is SGHRS and CDR2 YFSETQ.

At least ten counts were recorded for this clonotype. The rearrangement links TRBV28 to TRBJ1-1; TRBD1 is a possible D gene (6 bases). Germline values: CDR1 MDHEN, CDR2 SYDVKM. Trimming pared 6 bases from V and 2 bases from J, leaving 16 bases between. This CDR3 has 15 residues. CDR3 coding DNA: TGTGCCAGCAGGGGAGGGGGGCTTATAAACACTGAAGCTTTCTTT. This encodes CASRGGGLINTEAFF.

In this sample, this clonotype turned up many times. The CDR3 region is CASSSSGGGGELFF. The CDR3 nucleotides read TGTGCCAGCAGTTCGAGCGGGGGGGGCGGGGAGCTGTTTTTT. This chain links TRBV6-5 with TRBJ2-2, with TRBD2 identical over 10 bases. Losses at the gene ends were 4 bases for V and 7 bases for J; bases not matched to a gene: 3. CDR1 is MNHEY and CDR2 is SVGAGI in the germline V gene. The CDR3 has 14 residues.

This clonotype occurred many times. The chain is built from TRBV11-2 and TRBJ2-5; TRBD1 agrees at 7 bases. J was trimmed by 3 bases and V by 3 bases; bases with no gene match: 7. The CDR3 length is 15 residues. Germline V gene data show CDR1 as SGHAT and CDR2 as FQNNGV. The CDR3 DNA sequence: TGTGCCAGCAGCTTCCTTGGGACAGAAAAAGAGACCCAGTACTTC. Its protein is CASSFLGTEKETQYF.

In its sample, this clonotype was seen a few times. The rearrangement uses TRBV19 and TRBJ1-2; the match to TRBD1 covers 7 bases. The CDR3 has 13 amino acids. The V and J ends lost 10 bases and 3 bases, in that order; junction bases with no gene match: 8. Germline assignment: CDR1 LNHDA and CDR2 SQIVND (reference sequence). CDR3 sequence: CATRGQSDYGYTF. CDR3 sequence (DNA): TGTGCCACGAGGGGGCAGTCTGACTATGGCTACACCTTC.

This clonotype was seen ten or more times. The chain links TRBV7-9 to TRBJ2-5; 11 bases align to TRBD1. The germline gives CDR1 SEHNR, CDR2 FQNEAQ (reference sequence). Trimming took 5 bases from V and 0 from J; bases not matched to a gene: 5. The CDR3 runs 16 residues. The CDR3 bases are TGTGCCAGCAGCAAAGGGGACAGGGGGTACCAAGAGACCCAGTACTTC. As protein: CASSKGDRGYQETQYF.

Only a few counts were recorded for this clonotype. V gene TRBV15 combines with J gene TRBJ2-5; TRBD1 agrees at 10 bases. With V trimmed by 3 bases and J by 5 bases, 9 bases remained unmatched. Per the germline V gene, CDR1 is LNHNV and CDR2 is YYDKDF (reference sequence). The CDR3 runs 16 residues. CDR3 amino acids: CATSRAGTGVWETQYF. CDR3 DNA: TGTGCCACCAGCAGGGCCGGGACAGGGGTTTGGGAGACCCAGTACTTC.

Ten or more counts support this clonotype. The gene calls are TRBV4-1 and TRBJ1-1, with D possibly matching TRBD1 (5 bases). V was shortened by 6 bases and J by 0 bases, with 17 bases between the two germline ends. Looked up from germline, CDR1 is MGHRA and CDR2 is YSYEKL. This CDR3 has 16 residues. CDR3 nucleotide sequence: TGCGCCAGCAGGCAACCAAGGGGACCCCTGAACACTGAAGCTTTCTTT. This gives the protein CASRQPRGPLNTEAFF.

This clonotype has just a few counts. This chain joins TRBV5-1 and TRBJ2-2, with D possibly TRBD2 on 6 matching bases. This CDR3 has 18 amino acids. CDR1 and CDR2 from the germline V gene are SGHRS and YFSETQ. Trimming cost V 4 bases and J 6 bases, with 25 bases left between them. In DNA, the CDR3 is TGCGCCAGCAGCCAACTAACCCCCGGAACTAGCTTTTCCGGGGAGCTGTTTTTT. Translating gives CASSQLTPGTSFSGELFF.

Worth noting for this clonotype: One junction end does not reproduce the germline sequence, and a read error may be involved. The CDR3 is CAGSQDYGYTF. The CDR3 DNA is TGTGCCGGCAGTCAGGACTATGGCTACACCTTC. This rearrangement joins TRBV2 to TRBJ1-2; unclear D gene. CDR1 SNHLY and CDR2 FYNNEI come from the germline V gene. This CDR3 is built from 11 residues. Full variable domain (remainder filled in from reference TRBV2 and TRBJ1-2): EPEVTQTPSHQVTQMGQEVILRCVPISNHLYFYWYRQILGQKVEFLVSFYNNEISEKSEIFDDQFSVERPDGSNFTLKIRSTKLEDSAMYFCAGSQDYGYTFGSGTRLTVV.

The rearrangement uses TRBV27 and TRBJ1-2; the D is unclear. The CDR3 runs to 13 residues. Per the germline V gene, CDR1 is MNHEY and CDR2 is SMNVEV (reference sequence). V lost 7 bases, J lost 3 bases, and 12 bases lay in between. The CDR3 DNA reads as TGTGCCAGCAAATCCCGGGTCGACTATGGCTACACCTTC. It is translated as CASKSRVDYGYTF.

The CDR3 bases are TGTGCCAGCAGTTTAGTTCACAGATCCTACGAGCAGTACTTC. It codes for CASSLVHRSYEQYF. The chain couples TRBV12-3 or TRBV12-4 to TRBJ2-7, with unresolved D. The CDR3 has 14 amino acids. Trimming pared 1 base from V and 1 base from J, leaving 8 bases between.

The chain combines TRBV5-6 with TRBJ1-1; D may be TRBD1 (6 bases). The germline CDR1 and CDR2 sequences are SGHDT and YYEEEE. Trimming took 2 bases from V and 4 from J, leaving 18 bases between them. This CDR3 has 16 residues. CDR3 loop: CASSLVQGLGGTEAFF. CDR3 nucleotides: TGTGCCAGCAGCTTAGTACAGGGTCTGGGGGGCACTGAAGCTTTCTTT.

This clonotype was seen once. The rearrangement joins TRBV7-8 to TRBJ2-7, with 11 bases lining up with TRBD2. The J segment lost 0 bases and the V segment lost 5 bases, leaving 9 bases of the junction unmatched. CDR1 and CDR2 (germline): SGHVS, FQNEAQ. The CDR3 covers 17 residues. The CDR3 DNA sequence: TGTGCCAGCAGCCACGTGAACCTAGCGGGAGGCTCCTACGAGCAGTACTTC. It translates to CASSHVNLAGGSYEQYF.

This clonotype was counted many times. This chain uses TRBV20-1 with TRBJ1-5, with D tentatively TRBD1 (5 bases). The CDR3 is 16 residues long. CDR1 is DFQATT and CDR2 is SNEGSKA in the germline V gene (reference sequence). The CDR3 nucleotides are TGCAGACCAGGGACGGACCTCAACTTCAGCGATCAGCCCCAGCATTTT. This gives the protein CRPGTDLNFSDQPQHF.

This rearrangement joins TRBV6-1 to TRBJ2-2, with D perhaps matching TRBD2 (5 bases). Germline V CDR1 and CDR2: MNHNS, SASEGT. Trimming cost V 7 bases and J 4 bases, with 19 bases left between them. The CDR3 runs 16 residues. CDR3 sequence: CASMPFEGFTTGELFF. The DNA of the CDR3 is TGTGCCAGCATGCCCTTTGAGGGTTTTACCACCGGGGAGCTGTTTTTT.

In its sample, this clonotype was seen a few times. The chain uses TRBV27 and TRBJ2-7, with a tentative D call TRBD2 (6 bases). Trimming shortened V by 2 bases and J by 1 base, and 12 bases separated the two germline ends. The CDR3 is 15 residues long. CDR1 MNHEY and CDR2 SMNVEV come from the germline V gene (reference sequence). DNA of the CDR3: TGTGCCAGCAGTTTAGTTAGCGGCCCTTCCTACGAGCAGTACTTC. Translation gives CASSLVSGPSYEQYF.

There are many counts of this clonotype. V gene TRBV6-2 or TRBV6-3 combines with J gene TRBJ2-7; D ambiguous. The CDR3 loop spans 15 amino acids. Per the germline V gene, CDR1 is MNHEY and CDR2 is SVGEGT. V lost 0 bases and J lost 2, with 11 bases in between. The CDR3, as DNA: TGTGCCAGCAGTTACTCGGGCAGGTCCCCCTACGAGCAGTACTTC. It codes for CASSYSGRSPYEQYF.

At least ten counts were recorded for this clonotype. The chain uses TRBV7-2 and TRBJ2-5; D may be TRBD2 (7 bases). CDR3 size: 14 residues. The germline V gene encodes CDR1 SGHTA and CDR2 FQGNSA. V lost 8 bases and J lost 4, with 17 bases in between. The CDR3 here is CASCKGGVSETQYF. As DNA, the CDR3 is TGTGCCAGCTGTAAAGGGGGGGTGTCAGAGACCCAGTACTTC.